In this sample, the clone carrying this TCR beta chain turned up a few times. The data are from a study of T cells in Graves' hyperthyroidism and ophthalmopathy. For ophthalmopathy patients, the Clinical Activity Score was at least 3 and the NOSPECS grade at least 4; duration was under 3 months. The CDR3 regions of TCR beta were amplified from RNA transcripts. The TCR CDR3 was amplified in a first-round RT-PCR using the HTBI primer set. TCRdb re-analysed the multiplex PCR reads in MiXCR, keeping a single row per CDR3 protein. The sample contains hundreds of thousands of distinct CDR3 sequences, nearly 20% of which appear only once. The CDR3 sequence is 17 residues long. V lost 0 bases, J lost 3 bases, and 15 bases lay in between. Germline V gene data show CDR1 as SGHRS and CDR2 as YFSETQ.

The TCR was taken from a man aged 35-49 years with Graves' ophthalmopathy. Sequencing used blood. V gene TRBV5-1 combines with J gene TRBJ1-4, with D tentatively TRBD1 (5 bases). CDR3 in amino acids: CASSLGFGGAANEKLFF. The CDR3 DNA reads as TGCGCCAGCAGCTTGGGATTCGGAGGGGCGGCTAATGAAAAACTGTTTTTT.